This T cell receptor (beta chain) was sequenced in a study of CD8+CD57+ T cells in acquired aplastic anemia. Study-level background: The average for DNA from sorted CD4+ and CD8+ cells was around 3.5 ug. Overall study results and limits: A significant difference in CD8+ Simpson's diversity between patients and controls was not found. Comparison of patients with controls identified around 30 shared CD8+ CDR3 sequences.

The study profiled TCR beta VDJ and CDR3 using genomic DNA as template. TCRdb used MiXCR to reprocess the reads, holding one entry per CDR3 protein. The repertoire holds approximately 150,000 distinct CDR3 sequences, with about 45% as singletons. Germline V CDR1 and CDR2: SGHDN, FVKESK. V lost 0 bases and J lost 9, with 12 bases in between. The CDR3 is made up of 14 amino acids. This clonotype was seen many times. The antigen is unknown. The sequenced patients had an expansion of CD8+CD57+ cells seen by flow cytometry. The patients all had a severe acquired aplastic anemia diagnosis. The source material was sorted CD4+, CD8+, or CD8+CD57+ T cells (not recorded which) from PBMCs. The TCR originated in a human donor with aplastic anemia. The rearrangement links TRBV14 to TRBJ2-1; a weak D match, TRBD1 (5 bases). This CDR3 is CASSQDQAGREQFF. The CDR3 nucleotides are TGTGCCAGCAGCCAAGATCAGGCAGGGCGTGAGCAGTTCTTC.